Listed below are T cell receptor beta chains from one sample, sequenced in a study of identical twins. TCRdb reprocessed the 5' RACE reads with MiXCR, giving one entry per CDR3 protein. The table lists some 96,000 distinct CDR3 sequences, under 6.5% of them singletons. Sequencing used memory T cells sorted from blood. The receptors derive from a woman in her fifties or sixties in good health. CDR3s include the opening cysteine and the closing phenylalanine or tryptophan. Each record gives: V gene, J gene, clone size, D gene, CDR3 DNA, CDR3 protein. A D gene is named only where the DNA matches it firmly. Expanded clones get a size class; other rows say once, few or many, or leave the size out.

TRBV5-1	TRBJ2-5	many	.	TGCGCCAGCAGCGCCGGACAGCAAGAGACCCAGTACTTC	CASSAGQQETQYF
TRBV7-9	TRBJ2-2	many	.	TGTGCCAGCAGCTTAGATCACCCCGGGGAGCTGTTTTTT	CASSLDHPGELFF
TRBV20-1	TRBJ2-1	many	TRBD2	TGCAGTGCTACGGGAGGGGATAGCGGGAGAGGAGATGAGCAGTTCTTC	CSATGGDSGRGDEQFF
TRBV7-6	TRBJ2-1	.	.	TGTGCCAGCAGCTCGCTCGCAAGCTCCTACAATGAGCAGTTCTTC	CASSSLASSYNEQFF
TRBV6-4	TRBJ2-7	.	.	TGTGCCAGTCCCGAGTGGGAGCAGTACTTC	CASPEWEQYF
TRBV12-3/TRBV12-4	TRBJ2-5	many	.	TGTGCCAGCAGTCCTTCCCGACAGGGAGGGGAGACCCAGTACTTC	CASSPSRQGGETQYF
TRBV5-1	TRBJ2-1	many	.	TGCGCCAGCACCGAACCTGGGGGTGGCAATGAGCAGTTCTTC	CASTEPGGGNEQFF
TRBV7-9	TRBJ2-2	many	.	TGTGCCAGCAGCTCAGGGACAAACACCGGGGAGCTGTTTTTT	CASSSGTNTGELFF
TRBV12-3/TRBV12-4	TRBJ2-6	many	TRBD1	TGTGCCAGCAGTCACCGGGGGACAGGGGGCTTGAACGTCCTGACTTTC	CASSHRGTGGLNVLTF
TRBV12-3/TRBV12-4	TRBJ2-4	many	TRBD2	TGTGCCAGCAGTTTCTTAGGACTAGCAGCAAACATTCAGTACTTC	CASSFLGLAANIQYF
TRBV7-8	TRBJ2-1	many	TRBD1	TGTGCCAGCAGCTTTGGGGACAGGAATGAGCAGTTCTTC	CASSFGDRNEQFF
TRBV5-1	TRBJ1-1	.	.	TGCGCCAGCAGCTTGGGGGCTGGGGTAGGCACTGAAGCTTTCTTT	CASSLGAGVGTEAFF
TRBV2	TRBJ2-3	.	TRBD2	TGTGCCAGCGGGATTCCGGGACTAGCGGACGCCACAGATACGCAGTATTTT	CASGIPGLADATDTQYF
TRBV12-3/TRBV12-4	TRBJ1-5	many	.	TGTGCCAGCAGGTGGGGACATACAAGGAATCAGCCCCAGCATTTT	CASRWGHTRNQPQHF
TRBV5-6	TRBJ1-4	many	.	TGTGCCAGCAGCTCCGCAGACTACGATGAAAAACTGTTTTTT	CASSSADYDEKLFF
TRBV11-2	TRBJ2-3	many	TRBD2	TGTGCCAGCAGCTTAGTTGGCGGGAGGCCCACAGATACGCAGTATTTT	CASSLVGGRPTDTQYF
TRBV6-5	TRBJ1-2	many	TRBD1	TGTGCCAGCAGATCCACCGGGACAGGGGACTATGGCTACACCTTC	CASRSTGTGDYGYTF
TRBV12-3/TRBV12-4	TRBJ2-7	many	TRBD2	TGTGCCAGCAGTTTAACTCTAGCGGGAGTGATCTACGAGCAGTACTTC	CASSLTLAGVIYEQYF
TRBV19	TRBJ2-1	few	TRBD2	TGTGCCAGTAGGGGTAGCGGGGCCGGCAATGAGCAGTTCTTC	CASRGSGAGNEQFF
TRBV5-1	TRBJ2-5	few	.	TGCGCCAGCAGCTCCTTAAATGGGATTGGGGAGACCCAGTACTTC	CASSSLNGIGETQYF
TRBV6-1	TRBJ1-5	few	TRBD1	TGTGCCAGCAGTGTCCCGGGACAGGGTAATCAGCCCCAGCATTTT	CASSVPGQGNQPQHF
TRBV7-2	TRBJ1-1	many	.	TGTGCCAGCGGGCACCCCATTGGAGCTGAAGCTTTCTTT	CASGHPIGAEAFF
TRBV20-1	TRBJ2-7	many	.	TGCAGTGCTAGAGACCACTTGAAAAATACCTACGAGCAGTACTTC	CSARDHLKNTYEQYF
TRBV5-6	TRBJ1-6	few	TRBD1	TGTGCCAGCAGCTCGACGGGACAGGGCTGGGATTCACCCCTCCACTTT	CASSSTGQGWDSPLHF
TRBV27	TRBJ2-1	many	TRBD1	TGTGCCACCTTCAGAAGGACAGGGGAATCCAATGAGCAGTTCTTC	CATFRRTGESNEQFF
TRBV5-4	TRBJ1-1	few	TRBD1	TGTGCCAGCAGCTTGGTGGGACAGGTTGAAGCTTTCTTT	CASSLVGQVEAFF
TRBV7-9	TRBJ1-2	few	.	TGTGCCAGCAGCCCGGAGGGTACGCTCGGCTACACCTTC	CASSPEGTLGYTF